This T cell receptor beta chain derives from a study of radiation and T cells in renal cell carcinoma. Study results and caveats: Without pretreatment biopsies, baseline tumor clonotype presence was undetermined. In blood, top tumor clones expanded by 2 weeks, shrinking by 4.

This clone was picked up a small number of times. Antigen specificity is unknown. Time point noted: baseline pretreatment blood. Treatment denoted: 15 Gy SBRT to primary tumor, nephrectomy 4 weeks later. The patient's renal cell carcinoma had clear cell pathology. Method: immunoSEQ multiplex PCR; TCRdb's copy keeps in-frame clones and lacks some. This sample has about 59,000 clones, with 65% to 80% found just once. Germline lookup yields CDR1 SGHTA and CDR2 FQGNSA. The CDR3 has 11 residues. The germline V and J ends were trimmed by 2 bases and 3 bases, with 2 bases remaining between them. The sequence came from a man in his sixties with renal cell carcinoma. This chain uses TRBV7-2 with TRBJ2-7; no definite D call. The sequencing here drew on blood, taken from a patient whose treatment included radiotherapy and nephrectomy. CDR3 protein: CASSLSYEQYF. CDR3 DNA sequence: TGTGCCAGCAGCTTAAGCTACGAGCAGTACTTC.